This TCR beta chain is drawn from a study of T cells in Graves' hyperthyroidism and ophthalmopathy. Study information: Blood was drawn when the patient was first diagnosed and still untreated.

This clonotype was recorded at least ten times. Antigen: not known. V was pared by 5 bases and J by 4 bases, with 14 bases between. The germline gives CDR1 LGHDT, CDR2 YNNKEL (reference sequence). The CDR3 extends over 14 amino acids. Researchers took RNA transcripts and amplified the TCR beta CDR3 regions from them. TCR CDR3 regions were first amplified by RT-PCR with HTBI primers. TCRdb used MiXCR to reprocess the multiplex PCR reads, holding one entry per CDR3 protein. The sample holds hundreds of thousands of distinct CDR3 sequences, roughly 14% seen once. General study findings and limits: Most thyroid clonotypes expanded above 0.001 were also detected in blood. From stable hyperthyroidism, ophthalmopathy was set apart by a 13 V-J model. Ophthalmopathy was identified by the model a median around 6.3 months ahead of onset.

Sequences were obtained from blood. The chain has TRBV3-1 and TRBJ2-5, with D possibly matching TRBD2 (5 bases). This TCR came from a man aged 18 to 35 with Graves' ophthalmopathy. CDR3 sequence (DNA): TGTGCCAGCAGCAAGGACTTCTACCGAGAGACCCAGTACTTC. Protein sequence: CASSKDFYRETQYF.